This T cell receptor beta chain was sequenced in a study of blood T cell repertoires in COVID-19. Study context: Samples came from the United States, Italy and Spain, spanning acute and convalescent COVID-19. T cells, B-cell-depleted T cells, or PBMCs supplied cDNA or gDNA.

V was clipped by 0 bases and J by 13 bases, with 13 bases between them. The CDR3 contains 13 residues. Germline loops: CDR1 MGHDK, CDR2 SYGVNS. Methods used by the authors: Cell counts per sample came from amplifying reference gene primers. The protocol was immunoSEQ multiplex PCR, while the TCRdb copy is restricted to in-frame clones and leaves out a portion. The V and J calls and the clone size are those of that table, but D and trimming were determined from the DNA. The sample has about 78,000 clones, over 75% seen once. The origin of this receptor is a human donor in a cohort sampled during active COVID-19. Sequencing was carried out using peripheral blood. The chain links TRBV25-1 to TRBJ2-1; the D is unclear. The CDR3 DNA is TGTGCCAGCAGTGAATATACGACGGGTCGCCAGTTCTTC. Its translation is CASSEYTTGRQFF.